These 16 T cell receptor beta chains came from one sample sequenced in a study of molecular identifiers for immune sequencing clone quantification. TCRdb redid the calling of the PCR reads with MiXCR, one entry per CDR3 protein. The sample has around 460,000 distinct CDR3 sequences; 25% are singletons. Sequencing was carried out using naive CD8+ T cells from blood, with Jurkat cell RNA spiked in. Sample subset: FACS-sorted CD8+CD4-CCR7+CD45RA+ naive T cells. The receptors here all came from a human donor in good health. Some libraries in this study had Jurkat cell RNA spiked in.

The V and J genes are TRBV27 and TRBJ2-5, with D perhaps TRBD1 (6 bases). Trimming stripped 4 bases from V and 10 bases from J, with 10 bases between. This CDR3 contains 11 residues. Germline-derived CDR1 and CDR2 are MNHEY and SMNVEV (reference sequence). CDR3 loop: CASSSGQHQYF. The CDR3 region has the DNA TGTGCCAGCAGTTCAGGACAGCACCAGTACTTC.

The sample holds many counts of this clonotype. V gene TRBV7-8 combines with J gene TRBJ2-1; D may be TRBD1 (6 bases). Germline V gives CDR1 SGHVS, CDR2 FQNEAQ. Deletions cut 6 bases from V and 8 bases from J, with 20 bases between. The CDR3 spans 15 residues. CDR3 amino acids: CASSQDRPILDEQFF. CDR3 sequence (DNA): TGTGCCAGCAGTCAAGACAGGCCCATCCTAGATGAGCAGTTCTTC.

The chain combines TRBV12-3 or TRBV12-4 with TRBJ2-7, with D uncertain. V lost 3 bases and J lost 6, with 9 bases in between. The CDR3 is 12 amino acids. CDR3: CASSFTTSEQYF. In DNA form, the CDR3 reads TGTGCCAGCAGTTTCACAACTTCCGAGCAGTACTTC.

In this sample, this clonotype turned up many times. This rearrangement joins TRBV5-1 to TRBJ2-7, with unresolved D. The V gene lost 0 bases and the J gene lost 0 bases, with 10 bases spanning the gap. CDR1 and CDR2 (germline): SGHRS, YFSETQ. The CDR3 is 15 residues long. Written as DNA, the CDR3 is TGCGCCAGCAGCTTGGAGCCCGGTAACTCCTACGAGCAGTACTTC. Translation gives CASSLEPGNSYEQYF.

Of note for this clonotype: A much more abundant neighbour one base away suggests this may be a read error. DNA for the CDR3: TGTGCCAGTAGTACGGAAGGGACTTATAGCAATCAGCCCCAGCATTTT. Translating gives CASSTEGTYSNQPQHF. The gene calls are TRBV19 and TRBJ1-5, with TRBD1 as a possible D gene (5 bases). Per germline, CDR1 LNHDA and CDR2 SQIVND (reference sequence). There are 16 residues in the CDR3. V lost 4 bases, J lost 0 bases, and 13 bases lay in between.

This clonotype was seen once. Just one base apart from a much larger clone, this may be a read error. The chain uses TRBV10-2 and TRBJ2-3; maybe TRBD2 (6 bases). Looked up from germline, CDR1 is WSHSY and CDR2 is SAAADI. CDR3 length equals 15 residues. The CDR3: CASSEGGSSTDTRYF. For the CDR3, the DNA is TGCGCCAGCAGTGAGGGGGGGTCTAGCACAGATACGCGGTATTTT.

This clonotype has a handful of counts. The rearrangement uses TRBV28 and TRBJ2-2, with D unresolved. V lost 5 bases and J lost 6, with 13 bases in between. The V gene's germline CDR1 is MDHEN and CDR2 SYDVKM. The CDR3 has 14 amino acids. CDR3 sequence: CASSPTPSSGELFF. The DNA for the CDR3 is TGTGCCAGCAGTCCTACCCCCTCCTCCGGGGAGCTGTTTTTT.

Points on this clonotype: A much larger clonotype is one base distant, so this may be a read error. This chain uses TRBV4-1 with TRBJ2-7; D not resolved. Germline CDR1 is MGHRA and CDR2 is YSYEKL. CDR3 size: 12 residues. CDR3 nucleotides: TGCGCCAGCGGCCAAGTAGGGTCCGAGCAGTACTTC. Amino acids: CASGQVGSEQYF.

This clonotype was detected only a few times. The V call is TRBV7-2, the J call TRBJ1-3; 11 nucleotides agree with TRBD1. From germline, CDR1 is SGHTA and CDR2 FQGNSA. This CDR3 comprises 15 residues. V was pared by 5 bases and J by 2 bases, with 2 bases of the junction left unmatched. CDR3 DNA: TGTGCCAGCAGCGAGGGACAGGGGGCTGGAAACACCATATATTTT. It encodes CASSEGQGAGNTIYF.

This clonotype was recorded many times. The junction differs from germline at one of its ends, possibly a read error. CDR3 sequence (DNA): TGTGCCAGCAGTTTTGGAGTTCTAGCGGATTTTGGGCATTTT. Its protein is CASSFGVLADFGHF. The chain recombines TRBV12-3 or TRBV12-4 with TRBJ2-3, with 7 bases matching TRBD2. The CDR3 loop spans 14 amino acids.

At least ten counts were recorded for this clonotype. CDR3 amino acids: CSARELADFYEQYF. The CDR3 nucleotides are TGCAGTGCTAGAGAACTAGCGGATTTCTACGAGCAGTACTTC. The genes are TRBV20-1 and TRBJ2-7; 8 positions match TRBD2. V shed 0 bases, J shed 3 bases, and the junction held 4 bases outside the gene matches. The CDR3 contains 14 residues. Germline-derived CDR1 and CDR2 are DFQATT and SNEGSKA (reference sequence).

The rearrangement joins TRBV19 to TRBJ2-3, with a possible D match to TRBD1 (5 bases). Germline values: CDR1 LNHDA, CDR2 SQIVND (reference sequence). V lost 3 bases and J 6 bases, leaving 10 bases between the germline ends. CDR3 length: 13 amino acids. The CDR3: CASSIDGHDTQYF. For the CDR3, the DNA is TGTGCCAGTAGTATTGACGGACACGATACGCAGTATTTT. Filled out from reference TRBV19 and TRBJ2-3, the complete variable domain reads DGGITQSPKYLFRKEGQNVTLSCEQNLNHDAMYWYRQDPGQGLRLIYYSQIVNDFQKGDIAEGYSVSREKKESFPLTVTSAQKNPTAFYLCASSIDGHDTQYFGPGTRLTVL.

This clonotype was seen many times. The V and J genes are TRBV6-2 or TRBV6-3 and TRBJ1-5, with D unresolved. The V and J ends lost 6 bases and 5 bases respectively, with 11 bases between them. Germline V gene lookup returns CDR1 MNHEY and CDR2 SVGEGT. The CDR3 totals 13 residues. CDR3 sequence: CASSLTVDQPQHF. DNA for the CDR3: TGTGCCAGCAGCCTAACAGTGGATCAGCCCCAGCATTTT.

In its sample, this clonotype was seen many times. The chain recombines TRBV27 with TRBJ1-4; the D gene is possibly TRBD1 (6 bases). The CDR3 runs to 16 residues. Germline CDR1 is MNHEY and CDR2 is SMNVEV (reference sequence). Trimming shortened V by 5 bases and J by 5 bases, and 18 bases separated the two germline ends. CDR3 in amino acids: CASSTLFGQGNEKLFF. The DNA of the CDR3 is TGTGCCAGCAGTACCCTTTTTGGGCAGGGGAATGAAAAACTGTTTTTT.

This clonotype was seen repeatedly, ten times or more. The chain uses TRBV5-1 and TRBJ2-5; D remains unclear. The V end was cut by 0 bases, the J end by 4 bases, with 22 bases between. The CDR3 extends over 18 amino acids. From germline, CDR1 is SGHRS and CDR2 YFSETQ. CDR3 region: CASSLGGLGRFNGETQYF. Written as DNA, the CDR3 is TGCGCCAGCAGCTTGGGCGGCCTGGGCAGGTTCAATGGAGAGACCCAGTACTTC.

This clonotype has just a few counts. The chain couples TRBV27 to TRBJ2-5; 7 nucleotides line up with TRBD2. The CDR3 is 17 residues long. V lost 5 bases to trimming and J lost 3 bases; unmatched junction nucleotides: 15. Germline V gene data show CDR1 as MNHEY and CDR2 as SMNVEV (reference sequence). The CDR3 nucleotides are TGTGCCAGCAGTACGCTTTTTGTCGCGGGAGCTAAAGAGACCCAGTACTTC. Amino acid sequence: CASSTLFVAGAKETQYF.